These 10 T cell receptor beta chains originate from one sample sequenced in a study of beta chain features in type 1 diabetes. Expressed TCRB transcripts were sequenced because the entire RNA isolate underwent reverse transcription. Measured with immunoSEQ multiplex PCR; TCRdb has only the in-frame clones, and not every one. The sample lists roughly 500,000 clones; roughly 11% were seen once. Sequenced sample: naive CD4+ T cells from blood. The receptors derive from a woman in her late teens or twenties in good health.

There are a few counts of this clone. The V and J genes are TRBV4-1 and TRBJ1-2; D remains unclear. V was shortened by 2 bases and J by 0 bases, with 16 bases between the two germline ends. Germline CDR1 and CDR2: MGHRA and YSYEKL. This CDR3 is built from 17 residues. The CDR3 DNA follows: TGCGCCAGCAGCCAACCAGTAGCCTCTTCAGCTAACTATGGCTACACCTTC. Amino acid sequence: CASSQPVASSANYGYTF.

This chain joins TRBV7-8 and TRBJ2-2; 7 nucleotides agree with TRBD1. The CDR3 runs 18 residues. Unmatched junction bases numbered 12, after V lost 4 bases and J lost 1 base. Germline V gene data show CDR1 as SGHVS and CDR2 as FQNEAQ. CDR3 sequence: CASSSMGRQGGNTGELFF. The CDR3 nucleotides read TGTGCCAGCAGCTCAATGGGCCGACAGGGTGGGAACACCGGGGAGCTGTTTTTT.

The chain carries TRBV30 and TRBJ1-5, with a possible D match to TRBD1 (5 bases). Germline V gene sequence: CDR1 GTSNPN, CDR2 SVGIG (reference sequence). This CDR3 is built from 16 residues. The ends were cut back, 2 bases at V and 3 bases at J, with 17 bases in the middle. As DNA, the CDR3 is TGTGCCTGGAGTAGGAGGGGACTACCTTCCAATCAGCCCCAGCATTTT. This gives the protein CAWSRRGLPSNQPQHF.

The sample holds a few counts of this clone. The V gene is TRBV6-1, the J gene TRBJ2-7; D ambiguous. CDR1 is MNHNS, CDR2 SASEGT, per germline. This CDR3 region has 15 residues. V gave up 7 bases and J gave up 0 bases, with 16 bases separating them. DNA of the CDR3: TGTGCCAGCAAGGCCGATCAATTAAGCTCCTACGAGCAGTACGTC. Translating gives CASKADQLSSYEQYV.

CDR3 region: CASSVDDRVQGYTF. The DNA for the CDR3 is TGTGCCAGCAGCGTAGACGACAGGGTACAAGGCTACACCTTC. This sequence joins TRBV9 and TRBJ1-2, with 7 bases matching TRBD1. Germline CDR1 SGDLS, CDR2 YYNGEE. The CDR3 sequence is 14 residues long. The trim removed 0 bases at V and 8 bases at J, leaving 7 bases unmatched.

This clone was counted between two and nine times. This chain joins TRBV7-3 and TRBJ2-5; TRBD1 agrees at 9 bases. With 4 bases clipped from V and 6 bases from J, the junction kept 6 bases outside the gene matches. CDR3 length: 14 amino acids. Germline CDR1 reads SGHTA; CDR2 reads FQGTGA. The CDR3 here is CASSSADRGKTQYF. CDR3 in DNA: TGTGCCAGCAGCTCCGCAGACAGGGGGAAGACCCAGTACTTC.

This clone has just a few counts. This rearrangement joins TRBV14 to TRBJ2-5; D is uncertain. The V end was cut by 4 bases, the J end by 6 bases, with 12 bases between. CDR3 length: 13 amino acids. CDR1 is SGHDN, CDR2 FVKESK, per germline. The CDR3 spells CASSPGVWKTQYF. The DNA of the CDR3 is TGTGCCAGCAGCCCGGGTGTGTGGAAGACCCAGTACTTC.

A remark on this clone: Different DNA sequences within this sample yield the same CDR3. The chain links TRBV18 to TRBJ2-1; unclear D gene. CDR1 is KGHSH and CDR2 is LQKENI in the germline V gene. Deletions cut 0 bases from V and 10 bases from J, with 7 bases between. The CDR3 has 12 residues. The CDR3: CASSPPLGEQFF. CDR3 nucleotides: TGTGCCAGCTCACCACCGTTAGGCGAGCAGTTCTTC.

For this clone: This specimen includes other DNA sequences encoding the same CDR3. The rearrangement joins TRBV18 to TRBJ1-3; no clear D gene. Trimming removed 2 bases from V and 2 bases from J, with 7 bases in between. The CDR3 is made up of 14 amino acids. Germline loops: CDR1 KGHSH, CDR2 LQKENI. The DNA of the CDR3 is TGTGCCAGCTCACCAGAAGGTACTGGAAACACCATATATTTT. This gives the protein CASSPEGTGNTIYF.

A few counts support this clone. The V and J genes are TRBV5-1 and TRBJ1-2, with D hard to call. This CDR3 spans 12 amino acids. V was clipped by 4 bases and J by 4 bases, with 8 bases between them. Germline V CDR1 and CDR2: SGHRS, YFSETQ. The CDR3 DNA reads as TGCGCCAGCAGCCACCAACTCTATGGCTACACCTTC. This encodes CASSHQLYGYTF.